The rows below give T cell receptor beta chains drawn from one sample of a study of siplizumab effects on memory and regulatory T cells. Profiling relied on immunoSEQ multiplex PCR, and the TCRdb table lists in-frame clones only, not all of them. The data show about 82,000 clones, over 80% seen once. The specimen was Tregs sorted from blood. All receptors come from a human donor in good health. Each CDR3 is given without its conserved first and last residue. A row's size may be missing; if present it is once, few, many or a size class.

NA,TRBJ1-5,TRBV6-1,ASLRGGNQPQH
NA,TRBJ1-5,TRBV27,ASTPLGGGGVNQPQH
NA,TRBJ1-6,TRBV7-9,ASSSGQSAFTLH
NA,TRBJ2-5,TRBV28,ADSPGRETQY
NA,TRBJ1-4,TRBV28,ASSPPPGGGTNEKLF
few,TRBJ2-6,TRBV7-9,ASSPSPGSGWANVLT
once,TRBJ1-2,TRBV5-5,ASSLAPTGGFIYGYT
NA,TRBJ2-5,TRBV18,ASSLLTGRKETQY
NA,TRBJ2-5,TRBV5-6,ASSSGQQETQY
few,TRBJ1-5,TRBV30,AWSATGDQPQH
NA,TRBJ2-7,TRBV10-3,AISGGGGSYEQY
NA,TRBJ2-2,TRBV5-1,ASSFNGHTGELF
NA,TRBJ2-1,TRBV7-3,ASSLTFSLAGGPPYNEQF
few,TRBJ1-5,TRBV10-3,AISESRDGLNQPQH
NA,TRBJ1-2,TRBV27,ASRSVGAGYT
NA,TRBJ2-5,TRBV7-9,ASSFGRGWETQY
NA,TRBJ1-1,TRBV19,ASSLMTGSEAF
NA,TRBJ2-5,TRBV7-9,ASSLETQY
NA,TRBJ2-5,TRBV7-9,ASSLVRGSGQETQY
NA,TRBJ1-4,TRBV7-9,ASSLTWGLNEKLF
NA,TRBJ1-1,TRBV10-3,AIRGTDMNTEAF
NA,TRBJ1-2,TRBV20-1,SAATMEGYT
few,TRBJ1-1,TRBV5-6,ASSRGAGSEAF
NA,TRBJ2-1,TRBV11-2,ASSLGLAGVNEQF
NA,TRBJ1-2,TRBV7-2,ASSYIPGSYGYT
NA,TRBJ2-5,TRBV4-2,ASSELTTSGGVQTQY
NA,TRBJ2-3,TRBV4-1,ASSQPWTTPDTQY
NA,TRBJ2-7,TRBV15,ATSRDSGNEQY
few,TRBJ1-6,TRBV19,ASSDREGIPLH
NA,TRBJ2-3,TRBV4-3,ASSQTNTQY
NA,TRBJ2-7,TRBV30,AWSVPSGRGGLNEQY
NA,TRBJ2-1,TRBV4-1,ASSQEWSGAGREQF
once,TRBJ2-5,TRBV28,ASSFTGGQETQY
NA,TRBJ2-5,TRBV6-1,ASSEAPSGGWETQY
NA,TRBJ1-2,TRBV7-2,ASSLVQLNYGYT
NA,TRBJ2-7,TRBV28,ASREATFYEQY
NA,TRBJ2-7,TRBV4-2,ASSQEGREAYEQY
NA,TRBJ2-6,TRBV18,ASSPTRQAGANVLT
NA,TRBJ2-7,TRBV18,ASSPEGVGEQY
NA,TRBJ2-2,TRBV6-5,ASRLGQNTGELF
NA,TRBJ2-7,TRBV11-2,ASRRPGTGIEQY
NA,TRBJ2-7,TRBV5-1,ASSLVLAGNEQY
NA,TRBJ1-2,TRBV30,AWSPGGDYGYT
NA,TRBJ1-2,TRBV6-6,ASRMDRVDGYT
NA,TRBJ1-1,TRBV6-6,ASSYLGDRGAF
NA,TRBJ2-4,TRBV5-1,ASSLVGAENIQY
NA,TRBJ2-7,TRBV11-2,ASSLGRIYEQY
NA,TRBJ1-6,TRBV19,ASSKQRNSPLH
NA,TRBJ1-1,TRBV7-3,ASSLKGAVTEAF
NA,TRBJ1-6,TRBV28,ASSLGGVGNSPLH
NA,TRBJ2-3,TRBV14,ASSQAGADTQY
NA,TRBJ2-1,TRBV7-9,AGAAGPNSYNEQF
NA,TRBJ1-3,TRBV7-6,ASSFGQGTAGNTIY
NA,TRBJ2-7,TRBV5-1,ASSSGQGAYEQY
NA,TRBJ2-3,TRBV2,ASSRRPDTQY
few,TRBJ1-5,TRBV6-1,ASRTGGNQPQH
NA,TRBJ1-6,TRBV18,ASSPPGQGILSPLH
NA,TRBJ1-2,TRBV6-6,ASRQGANYGYT